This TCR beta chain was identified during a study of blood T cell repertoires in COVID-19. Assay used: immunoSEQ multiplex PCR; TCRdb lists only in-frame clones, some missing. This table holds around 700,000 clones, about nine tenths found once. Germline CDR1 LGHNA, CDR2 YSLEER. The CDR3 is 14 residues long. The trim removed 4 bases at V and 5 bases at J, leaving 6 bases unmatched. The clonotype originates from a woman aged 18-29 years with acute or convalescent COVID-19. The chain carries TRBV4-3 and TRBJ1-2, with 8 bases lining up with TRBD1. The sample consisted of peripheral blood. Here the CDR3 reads CASSPHRGTYGYTF. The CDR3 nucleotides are TGCGCCAGCAGCCCGCACAGGGGGACTTATGGCTACACCTTC.